The 26 T cell receptor beta chains below were found in one sample sequenced in a study of shared clonotypes between healthy human individuals. Measured with immunoSEQ multiplex PCR; TCRdb has only the in-frame clones, and not every one. This table holds approximately 940,000 clones, about three quarters found once. Sequencing used memory CD4+ T cells sorted from blood. Indicated subset: CD45RA-negative fraction. The receptor source for this set is a man between 18 and 29 years old in good health.

This chain links TRBV2 with TRBJ2-2; D is unclear. V lost 6 bases to trimming and J lost 5 bases, with 7 bases between them. Germline-derived CDR1 and CDR2 are SNHLY and FYNNEI. This CDR3 region has 12 residues. DNA for the CDR3: TGTGCCAGCAGATACTCGACCGGGGAGCTGTTTTTT. This gives the protein CASRYSTGELFF. Looking up the rest from reference TRBV2 and TRBJ2-2 gives the full variable domain: EPEVTQTPSHQVTQMGQEVILRCVPISNHLYFYWYRQILGQKVEFLVSFYNNEISEKSEIFDDQFSVERPDGSNFTLKIRSTKLEDSAMYFCASRYSTGELFFGEGSRLTVL.

V and J are TRBV29-1 and TRBJ2-1; TRBD2 aligns across 8 bases. Unmatched junction bases numbered 13, after V lost 1 base and J lost 8 bases. This CDR3 has 16 amino acids. Looked up from germline, CDR1 is SQVTM and CDR2 is ANQGSEA. The CDR3 DNA reads as TGCAGCGTTGAAGCGGAAAGACTAGCGCCCCCCGATGAGCAGTTCTTC. It codes for CSVEAERLAPPDEQFF.

The chain is built from TRBV10-3 and TRBJ1-2; D is ambiguous. CDR1 is ENHRY, CDR2 SYGVKD, per germline. The V end lost 4 bases, the J end lost 3 bases, and 9 bases lay between the germline ends. The CDR3 is made up of 13 amino acids. This chain's CDR3 is CAISVLTDYGYTF. The CDR3 region has the DNA TGTGCCATCAGTGTTCTGACTGACTATGGCTACACCTTC.

The V call is TRBV7-9, the J call TRBJ2-7, with D unresolved. Per germline, CDR1 SEHNR and CDR2 FQNEAQ (reference sequence). Trimming took 3 bases from V and 6 from J, leaving 6 bases between them. This CDR3 is 11 amino acids long. This chain's CDR3 is CASSFPGEQYF. The CDR3 bases are TGTGCCAGCAGCTTCCCGGGCGAGCAGTACTTC. Variable domain in full (rest from reference TRBV7-9 and TRBJ2-7): DTGVSQNPRHKITKRGQNVTFRCDPISEHNRLYWYRQTLGQGPEFLTYFQNEAQLEKSRLLSDRFSAERPKGSFSTLEIQRTEQGDSAMYLCASSFPGEQYFGPGTRLTVT.

The CDR3 region is CASSGDLSYEQYF. The CDR3, as DNA: TGCGCCAGCAGCGGCGACCTGTCCTACGAGCAGTACTTC. The V gene is TRBV4-3, the J gene TRBJ2-7; D gene ambiguous. V lost 5 bases and J lost 1, with 9 bases in between. Germline V CDR1 and CDR2: LGHNA, YSLEER. The CDR3 spans 13 residues.

A few counts support this clone. This CDR3 is CAISEAGAYEQYF. For the CDR3, the DNA is TGTGCCATCAGTGAAGCGGGCGCCTACGAGCAGTACTTC. The genes are TRBV10-3 and TRBJ2-7, with TRBD2 as a possible D gene (6 bases). CDR3 length: 13 amino acids. V was cut by 3 bases and J by 2 bases, with 8 bases left in between. Germline CDR1 and CDR2: ENHRY and SYGVKD.

This sequence joins TRBV5-1 and TRBJ1-2; TRBD1 might be the D (5 bases). The CDR3 totals 15 residues. Per the germline V gene, CDR1 is SGHRS and CDR2 is YFSETQ. Between the trimmed V and J ends, which lost 0 bases and 3 bases, there was a span of 12 bases. CDR3 DNA: TGCGCCAGCAGCTTGGGTACGGGGGTAGACTATGGCTACACCTTC. Its protein is CASSLGTGVDYGYTF.

The chain is built from TRBV5-1 and TRBJ1-6; possible D gene TRBD1, 5 bases. The CDR3 is made up of 16 amino acids. The germline V gene has CDR1 SGHRS and CDR2 YFSETQ. Trimming removed 4 bases at V and 7 bases at J, with 18 bases between. CDR3 region: CASSPGGTASNSPLHF. CDR3 in DNA: TGCGCCAGCAGCCCCGGCGGGACGGCCTCAAATTCACCCCTCCACTTT.

V and J are TRBV10-1 and TRBJ2-5; 8 bases agree with TRBD1. This CDR3 contains 12 residues. The germline V gene has CDR1 WNHNN and CDR2 SYGVQD (reference sequence). The trim removed 5 bases at V and 7 bases at J, leaving 3 bases unmatched. The CDR3 loop reads CASSTGTGTQYF. CDR3 in DNA: TGCGCCAGCAGTACCGGGACAGGGACCCAGTACTTC.

The chain joins TRBV4-1 to TRBJ2-1, with 8 nucleotides matching TRBD1. This CDR3 is 15 amino acids long. Trimming took 1 base from V and 6 from J; bases not matched to a gene: 5. From germline, CDR1 is MGHRA and CDR2 YSYEKL. CDR3 residues: CASSQAVRGPNEQFF. In nucleotides, the CDR3 is TGCGCCAGCAGCCAAGCGGTCAGGGGGCCCAATGAGCAGTTCTTC.

The genes are TRBV6-1 and TRBJ2-7; no clear D. Germline CDR1 MNHNS, CDR2 SASEGT. V gave up 1 base and J gave up 7 bases, with 14 bases separating them. This CDR3 is 14 amino acids long. The CDR3 sequence: CASSEGLPSGEQYF. The CDR3 region has the DNA TGTGCCAGCAGTGAAGGACTTCCCAGTGGGGAGCAGTACTTC.

The chain uses TRBV7-8 and TRBJ2-5; TRBD2 agrees at 14 bases. Germline CDR1 reads SGHVS; CDR2 reads FQNEAQ. The CDR3 is 16 amino acids. Trimming cost V 5 bases and J 5 bases; bases outside gene matches: 7. CDR3 region: CASSAGLAGVRETQYF. CDR3 bases: TGTGCCAGCAGCGCGGGACTAGCGGGAGTGAGGGAGACCCAGTACTTC.

The chain employs TRBV5-1 and TRBJ2-1; no definite D call. This CDR3 region has 13 residues. The V gene's germline CDR1 is SGHRS and CDR2 YFSETQ. The V end was cut by 1 base, the J end by 0 bases, with 2 bases between. The CDR3, as DNA: TGCGCCAGCAGCTTGTTCTCCTACAATGAGCAGTTCTTC. Amino acid sequence: CASSLFSYNEQFF.

This sequence joins TRBV6-6 and TRBJ2-3; 15 bases fit TRBD2. Germline V gene data show CDR1 as MNHNY and CDR2 as SVGAGI (reference sequence). The CDR3 length is 15 residues. The V and J ends lost 6 bases and 5 bases, in that order; junction bases with no gene match: 3. The CDR3 nucleotides are TGTGCCAGCAGCCGGACTAGCGGGAGGGAAGATACGCAGTATTTT. Its translation: CASSRTSGREDTQYF.

This clone was seen once. The chain recombines TRBV7-2 with TRBJ2-1; 12 bases line up with TRBD1. CDR3 length: 15 amino acids. With 0 bases clipped from V and 8 bases from J, the junction kept 2 bases outside the gene matches. The germline V gene encodes CDR1 SGHTA and CDR2 FQGNSA. CDR3 region: CASSLAGQGAYEQFF. The CDR3 region has the DNA TGTGCCAGCAGCTTAGCGGGACAGGGGGCCTATGAGCAGTTCTTC.

V is TRBV15 and J is TRBJ1-2; maybe TRBD1 (5 bases). CDR3 length: 14 residues. Trimming pared 4 bases from V and 1 base from J, leaving 10 bases between. The germline V gene encodes CDR1 LNHNV and CDR2 YYDKDF (reference sequence). The CDR3 protein is CATSTGPINYGYTF. The CDR3 nucleotides read TGTGCCACCAGCACGGGGCCGATTAACTATGGCTACACCTTC.

Remarks on this clone: Germline is not matched at one junction end, which may reflect a read error. The chain employs TRBV5-3 and TRBJ1-1; 8 bases map to TRBD1. TRBV5-3 is flagged as an ORF with uncertain function. This CDR3 has 14 residues. The CDR3, as DNA: TGTGCCAGCAGCTTTGACAGGGGTTACACTGAAGCTTTCTTT. This codes for CASSFDRGYTEAFF.

This clone was detected a few times. This CDR3 is also generated by other DNA sequences in the sample. The chain uses TRBV7-2 and TRBJ2-1, with 8 bases matching TRBD2. The CDR3 has 12 residues. The V and J ends lost 5 bases and 9 bases, in that order; junction bases with no gene match: 3. Germline V gene sequence: CDR1 SGHTA, CDR2 FQGNSA. The CDR3 loop is CASSRLASEQFF. The CDR3 nucleotides read TGTGCCAGCAGCCGACTAGCGAGTGAGCAGTTCTTC.

The table lists this clone with a few counts. V is TRBV6-4 and J is TRBJ1-4; D is undetermined. This CDR3 has 12 residues. Per the germline V gene, CDR1 is MRHNA and CDR2 is SNTAGT. Trimming stripped 6 bases from V and 8 bases from J, with 10 bases between. The CDR3 nucleotides are TGTGCCAGCAGACCCCGGGCCGAAAAACTGTTTTTT. Protein sequence: CASRPRAEKLFF.

The chain couples TRBV7-9 to TRBJ2-7; D remains ambiguous. V lost 3 bases and J 2 bases, leaving 11 bases between the germline ends. This CDR3 comprises 14 residues. Per the germline V gene, CDR1 is SEHNR and CDR2 is FQNEAQ (reference sequence). As DNA, the CDR3 is TGTGCCAGCAGCTTTTCTTCCAGTACCTACGAGCAGTACTTC. Translating it yields CASSFSSSTYEQYF.

The chain joins TRBV5-1 to TRBJ1-1; 11 bases match TRBD1. V was pared by 0 bases and J by 5 bases, with 3 bases of the junction left unmatched. The CDR3 has 15 amino acids. Germline-derived CDR1 and CDR2 are SGHRS and YFSETQ. CDR3 residues: CASSLGDRGKTEAFF. The CDR3 DNA is TGCGCCAGCAGCTTGGGGGACAGGGGGAAGACTGAAGCTTTCTTT.

As DNA, the CDR3 is TGTGCCAGCAGCCTCCTTGGAGATACGCAGTATTTT. This translates into CASSLLGDTQYF. The V gene is TRBV13, the J gene TRBJ2-3; D unresolved. The germline V gene has CDR1 PRHDT and CDR2 FYEKMQ (reference sequence). The CDR3 runs 12 residues. V lost 5 bases and J 5 bases, leaving 8 bases between the germline ends.

The V gene is TRBV18, the J gene TRBJ2-7; D might be TRBD1 (5 bases). V lost 3 bases to trimming and J lost 0 bases, with 12 bases between them. This CDR3 is 15 amino acids long. Per the germline V gene, CDR1 is KGHSH and CDR2 is LQKENI. The CDR3 loop reads CASSPRGASSYEQYF. CDR3 in DNA: TGTGCCAGCTCACCGCGTGGGGCCAGCTCCTACGAGCAGTACTTC.

The CDR3 protein is CASSLNREGEQFF. CDR3 coding DNA: TGCGCCAGCAGCTTGAACAGGGAGGGTGAGCAGTTCTTC. The chain couples TRBV5-1 to TRBJ2-1, with D perhaps TRBD2 (7 bases). The CDR3 runs to 13 residues. V lost 1 base, J lost 9 bases, and 11 bases lay in between. CDR1 SGHRS and CDR2 YFSETQ come from the germline V gene.

J is TRBJ1-2 and V is TRBV7-6, with D possibly matching TRBD1 (5 bases). The V end was cut by 8 bases, the J end by 11 bases, with 27 bases between. CDR1 and CDR2 from the germline V gene are SGHVS and FNYEAQ. The CDR3 spans 15 residues. Written as DNA, the CDR3 is TGTGCCAGCGGCGGGGGGAATTCTCGTCGTGGGGCATACACCTTC. This gives the protein CASGGGNSRRGAYTF.

A remark on this clone: Other DNA variants within this sample encode the same CDR3. The gene calls are TRBV19 and TRBJ1-6; TRBD1 agrees at 7 bases. J lost 7 bases, V lost 3 bases, and 3 bases had no gene match. Germline CDR1 reads LNHDA; CDR2 reads SQIVND (reference sequence). This CDR3 is built from 14 residues. Here the CDR3 DNA reads TGTGCCAGTAGTATCGGGACAGACAATTCACCCCTCCACTTT. This gives the protein CASSIGTDNSPLHF.